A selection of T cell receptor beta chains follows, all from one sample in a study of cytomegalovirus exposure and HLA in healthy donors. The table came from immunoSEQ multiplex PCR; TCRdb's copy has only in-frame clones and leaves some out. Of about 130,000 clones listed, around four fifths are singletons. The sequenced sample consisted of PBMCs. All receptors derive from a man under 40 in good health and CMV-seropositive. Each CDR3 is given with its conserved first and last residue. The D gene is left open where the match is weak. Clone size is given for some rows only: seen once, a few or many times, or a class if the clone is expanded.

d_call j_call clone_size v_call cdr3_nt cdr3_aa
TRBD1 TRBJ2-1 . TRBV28 TGTGCCAGCAGTTTATCTTACAGGGGGGCCTACAATGAGCAGTTCTTC CASSLSYRGAYNEQFF
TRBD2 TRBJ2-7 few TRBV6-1 TGTGCCAGCAGCGCCGCCGGGACTACCTCCTACGAGCAGTACTTC CASSAAGTTSYEQYF
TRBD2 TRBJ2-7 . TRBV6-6 TGTGCCAGCATTAGGGAAGCGGGAGGGTTCCACGAGCAGTACTTC CASIREAGGFHEQYF
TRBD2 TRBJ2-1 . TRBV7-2 TGTGCCAGCAGCTGGAGCGGGGGACGAAGTAATGAGCAGTTCTTC CASSWSGGRSNEQFF
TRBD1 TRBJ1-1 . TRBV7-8 TGTGCCAGCAGCTTAGGGGGGACAGGGAACACTGAAGCTTTCTTT CASSLGGTGNTEAFF
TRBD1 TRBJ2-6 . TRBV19 TGTGCCAGTAGTATAGTTGGGACAGGGGTACCTGGGGTCCTGACTTTC CASSIVGTGVPGVLTF
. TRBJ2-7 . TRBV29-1 TGCAGCGTCCTCCTCCAGGGCTACGAGCAGTACTTC CSVLLQGYEQYF
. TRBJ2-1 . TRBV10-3 TGTGCCATCAGTGTAAGGGGAAATGAGCAGTTCTTC CAISVRGNEQFF
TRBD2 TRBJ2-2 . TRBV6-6 TGTGCCAGCAGTTTTCGAGCGGGAGATACCGGGGAGCTGTTTTTT CASSFRAGDTGELFF
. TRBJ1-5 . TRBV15 TGTGCCACCAGCAGACCCCCAAATCAGCCCCAGCATTTT CATSRPPNQPQHF
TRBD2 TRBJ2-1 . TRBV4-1 TGCGCCAGCAGCCTCTCTAGCGGGAGCGAGGATGAGCAGTTCTTC CASSLSSGSEDEQFF
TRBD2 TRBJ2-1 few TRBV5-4 TGTGCCAGCAGCGCCGGAGGGAGGGTACGAGAGCAGTTCTTC CASSAGGRVREQFF
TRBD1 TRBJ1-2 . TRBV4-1 TGCGCCAGCAGTTCCGGGACAGGCGTCTATGGCTACACCTTC CASSSGTGVYGYTF
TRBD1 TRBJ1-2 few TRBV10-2 TGCGCCAGCAGTGAGCATACAGGGGAGGACTATGGCTACACCTTC CASSEHTGEDYGYTF
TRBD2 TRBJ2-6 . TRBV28 TGTGCCAGCAGGGCTAGCGGGGCTGTAGCTGGGGCCAACGTCCTGACTTTC CASRASGAVAGANVLTF
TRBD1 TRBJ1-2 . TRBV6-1 TGTGCCAGCAGTAGGACAGGGATTAAAAACTATGGCTACACCTTC CASSRTGIKNYGYTF
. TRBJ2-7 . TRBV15 TGTGCCACCAGCAGAGATCTCGGCAGGGAGGCGTACTTC CATSRDLGREAYF
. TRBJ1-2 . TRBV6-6 TGTGCCAGCAGCCGTGGGGCGGGGAAGTATGGCTACACCTTC CASSRGAGKYGYTF
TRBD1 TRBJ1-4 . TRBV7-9 TGTGCCAGCAGCCCAGACAGGGGGGTCGAAAAACTGTTTTTT CASSPDRGVEKLFF
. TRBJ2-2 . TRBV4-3 TGCGCCAGCAGCCATCCAGACAGGTCTGCGAACACCGGGGAGCTGTTTTTT CASSHPDRSANTGELFF
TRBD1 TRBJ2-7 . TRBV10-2 TGCGCCAGCGGACAGGGGGGCTACGAGCAGTACTTC CASGQGGYEQYF
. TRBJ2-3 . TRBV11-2 TGTGCCAGCAGCCTAATTAGCACAGATACGCAGTATTTT CASSLISTDTQYF
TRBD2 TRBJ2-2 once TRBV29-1 TGCAGCGTTGTTACTAGCGGGAGCGGGGAGCTGTTTTTT CSVVTSGSGELFF
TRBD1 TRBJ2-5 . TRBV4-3 TGCGCCAGCAGCCACCGAGACAGGGGCGAGACCCAGTACTTC CASSHRDRGETQYF
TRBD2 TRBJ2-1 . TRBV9 TGTGCCAGCAGCGTAGCGAGCGGGAGGCGTGAGCAGTTCTTC CASSVASGRREQFF
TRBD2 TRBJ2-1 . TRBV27 TGTGCCAGCAGTTTACCCGGGAGGTACGGGGCCAATGAGCAGTTCTTC CASSLPGRYGANEQFF
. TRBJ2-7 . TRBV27 TGTGCCAGCAGTTTAAGGACAGTGCACTACGAGCAGTACTTC CASSLRTVHYEQYF
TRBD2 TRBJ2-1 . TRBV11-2 TGTGCCAGCAGCTTAGAACGAAGGACTAGGGATGAGCAGTTCTTC CASSLERRTRDEQFF
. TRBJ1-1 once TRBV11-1 TGTGCCAGCAGCGGGACTCCCCGTACAGCTTTCTTT CASSGTPRTAFF
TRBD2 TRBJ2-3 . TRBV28 TGTGCCAGTTTCCTAGCGGGGAACACAGATACGCAGTATTTT CASFLAGNTDTQYF
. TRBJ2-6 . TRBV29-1 TGCAGCGTTGAAGACCCGGCAGGGTCGAGCTCTGGGGCCAACGTCCTGACTTTC CSVEDPAGSSSGANVLTF
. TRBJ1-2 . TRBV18 TGTGCCAGCTCACCACCGTCCACAGGGAATGGCTACACCTTC CASSPPSTGNGYTF
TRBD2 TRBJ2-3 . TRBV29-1 TGCAGCGTTACCCGACTAGCGGGAGATACGCAGTATTTT CSVTRLAGDTQYF
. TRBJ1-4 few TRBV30 TGTGCCTGGAGTGGCGGGAATCTAAATGAAAAACTGTTTTTT CAWSGGNLNEKLFF
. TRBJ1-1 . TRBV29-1 TGCAGCGTGGCCAGGGACACTGAAGCTTTCTTT CSVARDTEAFF
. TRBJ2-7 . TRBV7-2 TGTGCCAGCAGCTTAGGGGGCAGGAGCTACGAGCAGTACTTC CASSLGGRSYEQYF
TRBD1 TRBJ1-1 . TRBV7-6 TGTGCCAGCAGCCTCGGACAGGGAGGGGTCGACACTGAAGCTTTCTTT CASSLGQGGVDTEAFF